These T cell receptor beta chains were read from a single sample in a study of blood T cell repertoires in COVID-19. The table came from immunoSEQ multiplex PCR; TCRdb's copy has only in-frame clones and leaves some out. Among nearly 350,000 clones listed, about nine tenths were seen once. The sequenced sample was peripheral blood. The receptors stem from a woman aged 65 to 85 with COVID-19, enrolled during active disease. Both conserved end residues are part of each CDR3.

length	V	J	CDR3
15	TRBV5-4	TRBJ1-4	CASSLGQGTNEKLFF
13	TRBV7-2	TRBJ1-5	CASSLVGEQPQHF
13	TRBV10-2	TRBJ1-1	CASGRTENTEAFF
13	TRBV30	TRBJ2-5	CAWRAGPGETQYF
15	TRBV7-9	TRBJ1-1	CASSRPQGVNTEAFF
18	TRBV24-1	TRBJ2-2	CATSDLWSGGGNTGELFF
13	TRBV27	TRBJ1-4	CASSLAGGRELFF
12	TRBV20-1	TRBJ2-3	CSASVWAGGQYF
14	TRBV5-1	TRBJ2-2	CASTDRGETGELFF
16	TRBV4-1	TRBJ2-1	CASSQDSGTGNHEQFF
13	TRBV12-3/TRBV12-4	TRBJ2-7	CASSFGSFYEQYF
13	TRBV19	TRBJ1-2	CASSIGTSGGYTF
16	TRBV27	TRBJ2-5	CASSFRTSGEGETQYF
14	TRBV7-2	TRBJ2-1	CASSLAPGTLEQFF
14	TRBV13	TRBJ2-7	CASSQTGSSYEQYF
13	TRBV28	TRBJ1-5	CASSPTGNQPQHF
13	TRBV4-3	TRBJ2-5	CASSSRTGETQYF
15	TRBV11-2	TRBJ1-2	CASSLSRPGAWGYTF
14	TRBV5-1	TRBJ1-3	CASSRDRGEDTIYF
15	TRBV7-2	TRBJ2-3	CASSLNQGSTDTQYF
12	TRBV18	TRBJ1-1	CASSPLDRGAFF
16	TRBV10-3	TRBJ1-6	CAIRVTGGTESSPLHF
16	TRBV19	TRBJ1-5	CASTPTGGASNQPQHF
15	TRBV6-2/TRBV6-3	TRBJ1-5	CASSYSSLIGGPQHF
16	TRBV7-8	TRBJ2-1	CASSPISGGSYNEQFF
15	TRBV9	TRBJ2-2	CASGDGQGASGELFF
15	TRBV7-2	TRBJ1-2	CASSSGTESFNGYTF
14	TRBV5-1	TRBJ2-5	CASSPRADLETQYF
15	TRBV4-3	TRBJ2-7	CASSQTGTGGHEQYF
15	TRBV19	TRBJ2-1	CASLGRRGGNNEQFF
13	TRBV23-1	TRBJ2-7	CASSSPMTAEQYF
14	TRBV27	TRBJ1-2	CASSFDGSFYGYTF
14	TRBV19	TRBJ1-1	CASSPQGVNTEAFF
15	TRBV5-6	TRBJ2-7	CASRKGTGGTYEQYF
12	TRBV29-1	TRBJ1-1	CSSRGIYTEAFF
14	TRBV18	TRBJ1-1	CASSPAALNTEAFF
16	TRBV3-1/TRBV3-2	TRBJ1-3	CASSQRQGVSGNTIYF
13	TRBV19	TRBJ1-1	CASSIDQTGIAFF
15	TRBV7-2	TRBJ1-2	CASSLAPDRGYGYTF
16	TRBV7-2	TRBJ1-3	CASSFTGTGSGNTIYF